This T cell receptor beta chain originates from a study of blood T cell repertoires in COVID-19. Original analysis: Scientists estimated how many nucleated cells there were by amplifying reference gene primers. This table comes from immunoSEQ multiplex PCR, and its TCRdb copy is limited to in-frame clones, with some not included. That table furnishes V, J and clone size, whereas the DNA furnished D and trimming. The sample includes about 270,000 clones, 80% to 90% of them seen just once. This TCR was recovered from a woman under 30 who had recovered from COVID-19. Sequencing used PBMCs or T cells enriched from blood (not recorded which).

CDR3 protein: CASSQEVAGPKTEAFF. The CDR3 DNA reads TGCGCCAGCAGCCAAGAAGTGGCAGGGCCGAAGACTGAAGCTTTCTTT. V gene TRBV4-1 combines with J gene TRBJ1-1, with D perhaps TRBD1 (5 bases). Trimming shortened V by 0 bases and J by 5 bases, and 16 bases separated the two germline ends. CDR1 is MGHRA, CDR2 YSYEKL, per germline. The CDR3 contains 16 residues.